A selection of T cell receptor beta chains follows, all from one sample in a study of early T cells in non-severe SARS-CoV-2 infection. In TCRdb, the 5' RACE reads were re-called with MiXCR into one record per CDR3 protein. The table lists about 55,000 distinct CDR3 sequences, 5.5% to 8.5% of them singletons. Here the sequenced sample was whole blood, taken at baseline. Source of these receptors: an adult who was a healthcare worker with PCR-confirmed SARS-CoV-2 infection or an uninfected control (not recorded which). Both conserved end residues are trimmed from each CDR3. D genes are given only for firm matches.

. TRBJ2-7 TRBV20-1 SAREDSRIVYEQY
. TRBJ2-7 TRBV6-2/TRBV6-3 ASSIKTGYEQY
. TRBJ2-4 TRBV4-2 ASSQETLAKNIQY
TRBD1 TRBJ1-1 TRBV2 ASSDRGLTEAF
TRBD2 TRBJ2-5 TRBV20-1 SASQKGGGTQY
TRBD1 TRBJ1-2 TRBV20-1 SATPGTEASGYT
TRBD1 TRBJ2-3 TRBV6-5 ASRDRVDTQY
TRBD1 TRBJ2-3 TRBV7-6 ASSFGGQGASDTQY
TRBD1 TRBJ2-2 TRBV7-6 ASRRDRVTGELF
. TRBJ1-1 TRBV4-3 ASSQALARSNTEAF
. TRBJ2-7 TRBV20-1 SARDIRGADEQY
. TRBJ2-1 TRBV6-2/TRBV6-3 ASSYRGNNEQF